This TCR beta chain derives from a study of post-analysis software for immune sequencing data (dated by TCRdb to between 2015 and 2016). Notes on the research overall: Relapsing-remitting, secondary progressive and progressive-relapsing multiple sclerosis were recorded as disease courses, and subtype annotation was lacking for some patients. A subset of samples was prepared in parallel using single-end sample barcoding, then pooled and co-amplified after Illumina adapter ligation. The patient repertoires were compared against 11 previously published healthy control repertoires obtained from donors aged about 6 to 27 years. The paper as a whole reports these results and caveats: Direct clustering with F measure revealed strong co-clustering of samples prepared in the same batch, which led to a batch-effect correction. The control group was slightly older than the multiple sclerosis patient group. A few TRBV segments, including TRBV5-6, TRBV5-1 and TRBV20-1, were significantly more frequent in patients than controls. Normalized Chao1 diversity was significantly lower in multiple sclerosis patients than controls, suggesting substantial peripheral T-cell clonal expansion.

To demonstrate the VDJtools post-analysis software, TCR beta repertoires were profiled from the peripheral blood of 10 to 15 young patients with multiple sclerosis. The multiple sclerosis patients were children and adolescents between roughly 6 and 16 years of age. The germline V gene (reference sequence) supplies CDR1 DFQATT and CDR2 SNEGSKA. After removal of 8 bases from V and 6 bases from J, the junction retains 11 bases not matched to a gene. The CDR3 measures 14 amino acids from cysteine to phenylalanine. The sequence is cut down to CDR3 DNA, 42 bases in frame from base 1. A note on this clonotype: What antigen it recognizes has not been identified. It has no much larger one-base neighbor in the sample; base qualities were not kept.

The library was produced with PCR. TCRdb lists the instrument as Illumina HiSeq 2500. Unique molecular identifiers were incorporated into TCR beta cDNA libraries to reduce PCR and sequencing biases. Per 1 to 10 million input T cells, roughly 0.5 million cDNA molecules were obtained, such that each molecule approximated one T cell. Patient libraries were prepared and sequenced with the same protocol used for the earlier healthy control dataset. Samples belonging to the same batch were prepared together, multiplexed and sequenced on a shared HiSeq lane. In the authors' own workflow: Raw barcoded reads were processed with MIGEC, discarding single-read molecular identifier groups before consensus assembly and CDR3 extraction. VDJtools was used for post-analysis of the clonotype tables, with diversity normalized by down-sampling every dataset to the smallest sample size. Repertoire overlap clustering matched CDR3 amino acid but not nucleotide sequences to correct batch-related cross-sample contamination. Using fastp at Q25 and MiXCR, TCRdb reprocessed the public reads and kept productive beta chains. Each CDR3 protein appears once, grouped with its most common genes and DNA. V and J calls and clone size were set by TCRdb, not the authors. Recorded for this sample are approximately 350,000 distinct CDR3 sequences; less than 35% of them occurred a single time. Roughly 13% of the sample comes from the top ten.

The chain was built from TRBV20-1 and TRBJ1-5; TRBD1 fits 9 bases in the junction. Sequencing input: blood. The source of this sequence is a girl aged 5-17 years with multiple sclerosis. For the CDR3, the sequence is CSPSRDRVRQPQHF. Here is the DNA: TGCAGTCCGAGCCGGGACAGGGTCCGTCAGCCCCAGCATTTT.